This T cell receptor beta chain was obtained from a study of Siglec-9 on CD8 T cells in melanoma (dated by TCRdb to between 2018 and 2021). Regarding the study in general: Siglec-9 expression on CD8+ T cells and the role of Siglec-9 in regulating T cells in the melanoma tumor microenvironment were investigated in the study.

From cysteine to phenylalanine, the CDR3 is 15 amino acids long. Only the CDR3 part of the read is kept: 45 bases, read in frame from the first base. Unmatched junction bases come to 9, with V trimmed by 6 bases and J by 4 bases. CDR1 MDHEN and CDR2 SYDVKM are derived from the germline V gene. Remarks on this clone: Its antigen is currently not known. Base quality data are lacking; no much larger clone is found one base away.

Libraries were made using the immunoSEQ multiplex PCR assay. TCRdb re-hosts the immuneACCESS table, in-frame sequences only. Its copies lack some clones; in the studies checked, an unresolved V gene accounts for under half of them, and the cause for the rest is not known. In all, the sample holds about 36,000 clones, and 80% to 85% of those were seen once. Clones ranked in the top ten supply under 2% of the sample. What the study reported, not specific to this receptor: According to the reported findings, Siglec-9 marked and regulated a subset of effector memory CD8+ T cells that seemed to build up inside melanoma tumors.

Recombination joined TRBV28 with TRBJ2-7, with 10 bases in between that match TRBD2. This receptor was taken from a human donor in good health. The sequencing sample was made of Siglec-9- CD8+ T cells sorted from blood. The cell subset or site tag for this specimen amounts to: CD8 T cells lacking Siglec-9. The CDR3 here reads CASRPAGGPRYEQYF. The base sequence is TGTGCCAGCAGGCCAGCGGGAGGGCCCCGATACGAGCAGTACTTC.